These T cell receptor beta chains were read from a single sample in a study of follicular helper T cells after annual influenza vaccination. Clones were read by immunoSEQ multiplex PCR, and TCRdb kept only the in-frame ones, dropping some. Of about 740 clones listed, 68% are singletons. Sequences were derived from CXCR5+ CD38+ circulating T follicular helper cells from blood, sampled 7 days after influenza vaccination. These receptors were obtained from an adult who received the influenza vaccine. Both conserved end residues are part of each CDR3. The D gene is left open where the match is weak.

19	TRBD1	TRBV2	TRBJ1-5	TGTGCCAGCAGGTATACCGACAGGGGGCGGGTGGATAGCAATCAGCCCCAGCATTTT	CASRYTDRGRVDSNQPQHF
14	.	TRBV16	TRBJ1-4	TGTGCCAGCAGCCTCCCGGGGCGTTATGAAAAACTGTTTTTT	CASSLPGRYEKLFF
15	.	TRBV4-1	TRBJ1-4	TGCGCCAGCAGCCAAGCTGGACACCCTAATGAAAAACTGTTTTTT	CASSQAGHPNEKLFF
15	.	TRBV5-1	TRBJ1-6	TGCGCCAGCAGCTTGGAAGGGCCACCGGGTTCACCCCTCCACTTT	CASSLEGPPGSPLHF
12	.	TRBV13	TRBJ2-7	TGTGCCAGCAGCTTAAGGGCCTACGAGCAGTACTTC	CASSLRAYEQYF
10	.	TRBV6-6	TRBJ2-7	TGTGCCTCCAGAAGAGACGAGCAGTACTTC	CASRRDEQYF
15	TRBD1	TRBV6-5	TRBJ1-4	TGTGCCAGCAGTCCGATGACAGGGGATAATGAAAAACTGTTTTTT	CASSPMTGDNEKLFF
14	.	TRBV6-1	TRBJ2-3	TGTGCCAGCAGTCCACCGGCCACCCGAGATACGCAGTATTTT	CASSPPATRDTQYF
14	TRBD1	TRBV5-5	TRBJ1-4	TGTGCCAGCAGCTTGGGGGGGACAGCAGAAAAACTGTTTTTT	CASSLGGTAEKLFF
13	.	TRBV9	TRBJ1-5	TGTGCCAGCAGCGTAGAGGTTGATCAGCCCCAGCATTTT	CASSVEVDQPQHF
15	.	TRBV4-3	TRBJ1-4	TGCGCCAGCAGCCAAGACTGGGCAGCTAATGAAAAACTGTTTTTT	CASSQDWAANEKLFF
13	.	TRBV7-6	TRBJ2-1	TGTGCCAGCAGCTTAGGGCCCGTCGGGGAGCAGTTCTTC	CASSLGPVGEQFF
20	TRBD2	TRBV7-3	TRBJ2-3	TGTGCCAGCAGCCCCCGTCGTGGGCTAGCGGGAGACCCTCGGACAGATACGCAGTATTTT	CASSPRRGLAGDPRTDTQYF
14	.	TRBV25-1	TRBJ2-7	TGTGCCAGCAGTGGGGGGGGGCTCCCCTACGAGCAGTACTTC	CASSGGGLPYEQYF
15	TRBD2	TRBV6-5	TRBJ2-6	TGTGCCAGCAGTCCGTCCGGGACTAGGGCCAACGTCCTGACTTTC	CASSPSGTRANVLTF
15	TRBD2	TRBV6-6	TRBJ2-7	TGTGCCAGCAGCCGGGGGCGGCTAGCGGGAGTCGAGCAGTACTTC	CASSRGRLAGVEQYF
13	.	TRBV29-1	TRBJ1-2	TGCAGCGTTGAAAAGGGGCAGGGCTATGGCTACACCTTC	CSVEKGQGYGYTF